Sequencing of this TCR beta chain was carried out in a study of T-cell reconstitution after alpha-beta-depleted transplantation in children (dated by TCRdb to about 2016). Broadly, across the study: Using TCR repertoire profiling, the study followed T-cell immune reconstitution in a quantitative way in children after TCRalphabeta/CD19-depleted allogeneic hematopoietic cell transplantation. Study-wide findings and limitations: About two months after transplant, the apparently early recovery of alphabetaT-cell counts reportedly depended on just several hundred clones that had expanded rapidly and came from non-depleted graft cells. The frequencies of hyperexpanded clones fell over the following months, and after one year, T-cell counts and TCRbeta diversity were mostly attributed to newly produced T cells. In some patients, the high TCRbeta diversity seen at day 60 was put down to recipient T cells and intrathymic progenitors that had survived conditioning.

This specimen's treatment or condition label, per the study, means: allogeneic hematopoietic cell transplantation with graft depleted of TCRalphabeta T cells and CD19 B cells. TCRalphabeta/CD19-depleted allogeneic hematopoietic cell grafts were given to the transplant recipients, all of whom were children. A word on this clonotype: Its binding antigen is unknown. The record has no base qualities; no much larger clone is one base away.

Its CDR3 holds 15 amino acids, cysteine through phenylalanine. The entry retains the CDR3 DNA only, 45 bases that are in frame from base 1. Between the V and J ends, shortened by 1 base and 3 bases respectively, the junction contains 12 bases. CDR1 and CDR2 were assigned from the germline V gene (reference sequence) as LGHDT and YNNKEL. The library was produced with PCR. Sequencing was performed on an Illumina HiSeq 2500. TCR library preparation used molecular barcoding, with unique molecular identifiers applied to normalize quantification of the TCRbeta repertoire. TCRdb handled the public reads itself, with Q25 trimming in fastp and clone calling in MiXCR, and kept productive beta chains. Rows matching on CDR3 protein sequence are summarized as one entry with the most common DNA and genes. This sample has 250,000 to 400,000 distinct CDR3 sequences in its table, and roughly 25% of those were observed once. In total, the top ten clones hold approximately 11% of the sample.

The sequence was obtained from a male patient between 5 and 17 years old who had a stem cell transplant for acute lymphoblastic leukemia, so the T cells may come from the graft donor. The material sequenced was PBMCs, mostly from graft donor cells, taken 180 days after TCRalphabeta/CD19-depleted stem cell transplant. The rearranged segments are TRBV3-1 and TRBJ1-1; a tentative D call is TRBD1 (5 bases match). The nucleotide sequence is TGTGCCAGCAGCCAAGGGTTTCAGGGCGACACTGAAGCTTTCTTT. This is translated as CASSQGFQGDTEAFF.